This T cell receptor beta chain was obtained from a study of blood T cell repertoires in COVID-19 (dated by TCRdb to between 2020 and 2021). General notes on the study: Collaborator samples came from the United States, Italy and Spain and covered acute and convalescent phases of COVID-19. The material from the prospective study consisted of cDNA or gDNA derived from T cells, B-cell-depleted T cells, or PBMCs. The dataset comprised deeply sampled blood TCRbeta repertoires from subjects exposed to, actively infected with, or recovered from COVID-19. A freely available public database, intended as a resource for researchers studying the immune response to SARS-CoV-2, is where the repertoires were released. Samples were obtained from the ongoing ImmuneRACE study (first 160 participants) and from about 1,300 subjects provided by 6 global collaborators. Sample metadata almost always included a de-identified subject ID, COVID-19 status, age in years and sex. Where available, HLA class I and class II types were taken from metadata supplied by the sample provider and were not determined by assay-based typing.

TCRbeta CDR3 regions were amplified from genomic DNA by means of the immunoSEQ Assay, a bias-controlled multiplex PCR. The paper's processing steps were these. Within the assay, amplification of reference gene primers was used to estimate how many nucleated cells each sample contained. To quantify the absolute abundance of each unique TCRbeta CDR3 rearrangement, sequence reads were collapsed and filtered. For each sample, productive Simpson clonality was calculated as the square root of Simpson's diversity index across productive rearrangements. TCRdb took over this immuneACCESS table, retaining in-frame rearrangements with V and J assigned. Such tables are incomplete; in checked studies, under half of the missing clones stem from an unresolved V gene, and the remainder is unexplained. V, J and clone size derive from that table, while D and trimming were established from the DNA sequence. In all, the sample holds 55,000 to 90,000 clones, and around 85% of those were seen once. The leading ten clones occupy about a third of the sample.

Overall results and qualifications from the work: The amount of clinical and demographic metadata varied by source and participant and was provided uncurated.

Collaborating institutions collected whole blood in K2EDTA tubes following their own protocols. For TCRbeta analysis, collaborators shipped samples in one of three forms: frozen whole blood, isolated PBMCs, or DNA extracted from either of those sample types. A note on this clone: Its antigen specificity is not known. It has no much larger one-base neighbor in the sample; base qualities were not kept.

The sequence came from a woman older than 75 with active or convalescent COVID-19. Sample: peripheral blood.

The DNA sequence reads TGCAGTGCTAGTCCCGTAACGGGGGCGGGGGGCACCTACGAGCAGTACTTC. Its protein product is CSASPVTGAGGTYEQYF. Recombination linked TRBV20-1 to TRBJ2-7; TRBD2 agrees with 8 junctional bases. V has 3 bases trimmed and J has 2 bases trimmed; junction bases matching no gene number 15. The germline V gene (reference sequence) gives CDR1 as DFQATT and CDR2 as SNEGSKA. The CDR3 holds 17 amino acids from the cysteine to the phenylalanine. The kept DNA is CDR3 alone, 51 bases in frame from the first base.